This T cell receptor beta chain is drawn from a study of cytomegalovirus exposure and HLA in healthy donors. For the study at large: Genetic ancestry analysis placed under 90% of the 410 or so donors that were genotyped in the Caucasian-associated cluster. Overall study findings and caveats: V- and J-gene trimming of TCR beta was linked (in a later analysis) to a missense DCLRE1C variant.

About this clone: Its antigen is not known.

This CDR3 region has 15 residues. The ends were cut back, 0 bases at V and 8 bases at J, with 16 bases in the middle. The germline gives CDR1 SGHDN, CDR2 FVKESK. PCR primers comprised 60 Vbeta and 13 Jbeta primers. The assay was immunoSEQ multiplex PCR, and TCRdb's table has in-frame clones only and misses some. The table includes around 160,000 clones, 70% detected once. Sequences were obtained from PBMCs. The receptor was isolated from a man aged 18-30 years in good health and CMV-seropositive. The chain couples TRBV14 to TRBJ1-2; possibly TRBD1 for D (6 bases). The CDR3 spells CASSQETDRRGGYTF. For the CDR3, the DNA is TGTGCCAGCAGCCAAGAAACGGACAGAAGGGGAGGCTACACCTTC.